This T cell receptor beta chain stems from a study of cytomegalovirus exposure and HLA in healthy donors. The overall study: A prior study identified 100 million to 130 million unique TCR beta sequences from 180 million or so T cells. Study-level results: It has been reported that TCR beta sequences accurately predicted the HLA-A and HLA-B alleles of most subjects. A link between a missense DCLRE1C variant and TCR beta V- and J-gene trimming emerged from a later analysis. An analysis was carried out at a later point. It showed that HLA-associated TCR beta chains were more clonally expanded than equally common non-associated chains.

CDR3 length equals 15 residues. Trimming pared 3 bases from V and 3 bases from J, leaving 12 bases between. In germline, CDR1 is MNHEY, CDR2 SMNVEV (reference sequence). Amplification used 60 Vbeta primers and 13 Jbeta primers. Some clones are missing from TCRdb's copy, which holds only in-frame ones; the method was immunoSEQ multiplex PCR. This sample has 100,000 to 150,000 clones; 70% to 90% occur once, and the top ten carry over 1.5%. Of note for this clone: Its antigen remains unidentified.

This clonotype was sampled from a man aged 40-49 years in good health and CMV-seronegative. The material sequenced was PBMCs. The chain couples TRBV27 to TRBJ2-1; a weak D match, TRBD2 (5 bases). The CDR3 coding sequence is TGTGCCAGCAGTTTTTCTGGGAGCTACTACAATGAGCAGTTCTTC. As protein: CASSFSGSYYNEQFF.